This T cell receptor (beta chain) comes out of a study of cytomegalovirus exposure and HLA in healthy donors. In the study overall: Most genotyped donors, 81% of fewer than 400, had Caucasian-associated genetic ancestry.

V was clipped by 1 base and J by 5 bases, with 8 bases between them. CDR1 SGHDN and CDR2 FVKESK come from the germline V gene. This CDR3 spans 13 amino acids. For this clone: Its antigen remains unidentified.

The PCR employed 60 Vbeta primers together with 13 Jbeta primers. Method: immunoSEQ multiplex PCR; TCRdb's copy keeps in-frame clones and lacks some. The repertoire holds some 45,000 clones, 75% to 90% seen once, with more than 7.5% in the top ten. The study, taken as a whole, reports: A later analysis found common viral pathogens apparently linked to several of the most significant clusters.

Sequenced material: PBMCs. This TCR derives from a woman in her 40s in good health and CMV-seropositive. This chain links TRBV14 with TRBJ2-5; D gene uncertain. The CDR3 sequence: CASSQVSSETQYF. In DNA form, the CDR3 reads TGTGCCAGCAGCCAAGTGTCCTCGGAGACCCAGTACTTC.